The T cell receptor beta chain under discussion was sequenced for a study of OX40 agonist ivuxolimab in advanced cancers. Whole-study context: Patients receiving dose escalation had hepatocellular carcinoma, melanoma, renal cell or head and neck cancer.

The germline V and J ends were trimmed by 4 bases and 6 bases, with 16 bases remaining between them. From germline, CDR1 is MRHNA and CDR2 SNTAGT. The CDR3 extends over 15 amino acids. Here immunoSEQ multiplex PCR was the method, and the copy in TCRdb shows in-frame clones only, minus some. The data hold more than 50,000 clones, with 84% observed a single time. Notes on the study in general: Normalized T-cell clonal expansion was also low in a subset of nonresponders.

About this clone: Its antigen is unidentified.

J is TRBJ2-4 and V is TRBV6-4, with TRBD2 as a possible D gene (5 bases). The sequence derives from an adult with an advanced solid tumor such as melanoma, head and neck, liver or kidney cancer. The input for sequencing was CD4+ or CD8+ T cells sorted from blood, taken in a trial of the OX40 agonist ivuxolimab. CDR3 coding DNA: TGTGCCAGCAGTGGTTGGACGGAGGAGAGAAACATTCAGTACTTC. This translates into CASSGWTEERNIQYF.